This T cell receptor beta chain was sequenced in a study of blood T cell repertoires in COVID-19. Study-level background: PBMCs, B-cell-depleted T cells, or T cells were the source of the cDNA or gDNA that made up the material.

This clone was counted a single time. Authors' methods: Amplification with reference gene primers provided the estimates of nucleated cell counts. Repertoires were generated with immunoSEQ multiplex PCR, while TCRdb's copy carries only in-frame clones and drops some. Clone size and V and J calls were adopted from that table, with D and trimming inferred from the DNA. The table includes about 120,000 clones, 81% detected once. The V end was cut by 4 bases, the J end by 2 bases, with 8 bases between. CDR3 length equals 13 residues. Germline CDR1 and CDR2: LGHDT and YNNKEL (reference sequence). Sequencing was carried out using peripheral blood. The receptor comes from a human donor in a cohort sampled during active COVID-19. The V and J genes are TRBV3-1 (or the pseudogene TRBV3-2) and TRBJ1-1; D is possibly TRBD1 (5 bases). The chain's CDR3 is CASSPRTNTEAFF. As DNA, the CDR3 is TGTGCCAGCAGCCCCCGGACAAACACTGAAGCTTTCTTT.